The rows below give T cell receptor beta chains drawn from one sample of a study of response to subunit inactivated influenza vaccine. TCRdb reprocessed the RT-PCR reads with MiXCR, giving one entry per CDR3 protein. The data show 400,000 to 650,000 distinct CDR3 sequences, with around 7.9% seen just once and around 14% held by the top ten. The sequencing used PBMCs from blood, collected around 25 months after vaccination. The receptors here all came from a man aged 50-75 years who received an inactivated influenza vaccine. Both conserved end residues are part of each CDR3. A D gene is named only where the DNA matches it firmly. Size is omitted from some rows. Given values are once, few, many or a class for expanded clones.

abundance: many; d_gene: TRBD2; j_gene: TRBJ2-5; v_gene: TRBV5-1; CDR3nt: TGCGCCAGCAGCCCCGGCGGGGGACAAGAGACCCAGTACTTC; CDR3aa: CASSPGGGQETQYF
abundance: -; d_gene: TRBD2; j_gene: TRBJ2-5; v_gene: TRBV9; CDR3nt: TGTGCCAGCAGCGTAGGATCGGGAGGGGAGACCCAGTACTTC; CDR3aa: CASSVGSGGETQYF
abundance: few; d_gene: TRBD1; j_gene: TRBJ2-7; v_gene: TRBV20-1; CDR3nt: TGCAGTGCAGATGCCAGACAGGGGAGGCCCGAGCAGTACTTC; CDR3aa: CSADARQGRPEQYF
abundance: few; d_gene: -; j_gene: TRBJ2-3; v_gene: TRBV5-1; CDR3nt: TGCGCCAGCAGCCAAGGACTGTGGGAAAAAGCCACAGATACGCAGTATTTT; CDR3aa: CASSQGLWEKATDTQYF
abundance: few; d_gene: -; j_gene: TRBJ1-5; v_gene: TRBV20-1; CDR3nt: TGCAGTGCGACGGGAGAGCCTCGGCATCAGCCCCAGCATTTT; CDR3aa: CSATGEPRHQPQHF
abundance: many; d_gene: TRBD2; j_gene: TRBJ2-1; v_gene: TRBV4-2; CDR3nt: TGTGCCAGCAGCCAAGAGGCTAGCGGAGCACGTGGGCAGTTCTTC; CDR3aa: CASSQEASGARGQFF
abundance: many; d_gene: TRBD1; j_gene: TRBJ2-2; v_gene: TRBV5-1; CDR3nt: TGCGCCAGCAGCTTGGCGGGGCCAGGACAGGGGATCACCGGGGAGCTGTTTTTT; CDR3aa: CASSLAGPGQGITGELFF
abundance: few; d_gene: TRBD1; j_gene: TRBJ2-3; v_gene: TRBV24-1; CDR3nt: TGTGCCACCAGTGATTTCCCTGGACAGGGCGGCGATACGCAGTATTTT; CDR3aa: CATSDFPGQGGDTQYF
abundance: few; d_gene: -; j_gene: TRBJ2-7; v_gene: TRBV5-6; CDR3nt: TGTGCCAGCAGCGTAGACCGGCCGAACGAGCAGTACTTC; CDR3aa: CASSVDRPNEQYF
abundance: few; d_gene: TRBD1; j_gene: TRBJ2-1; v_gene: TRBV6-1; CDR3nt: TGTGCCAGCAGGCGTCCGGGCAGGGGGTACAATGAGCAGTTCTTC; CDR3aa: CASRRPGRGYNEQFF
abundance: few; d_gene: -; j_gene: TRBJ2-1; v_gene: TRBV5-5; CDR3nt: TGTGCCAGCAGCTTGGGTGACTACCACAATGAGCAGTTCTTC; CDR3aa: CASSLGDYHNEQFF
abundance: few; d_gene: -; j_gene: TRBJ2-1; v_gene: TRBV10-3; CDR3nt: TGTGCCATCAGTGAGTCGAAAAAGTACAATGAGCAGTTCTTC; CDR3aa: CAISESKKYNEQFF
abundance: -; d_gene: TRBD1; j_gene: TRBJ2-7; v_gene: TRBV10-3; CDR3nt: TGTGCCATCAGCCCTGACAGGGGCTACGAGCAGTACTTC; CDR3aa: CAISPDRGYEQYF
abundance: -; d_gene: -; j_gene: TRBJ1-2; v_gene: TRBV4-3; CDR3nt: TGCGCCAGCAGCCAAGATAGGAGGACCAAACTCTATGGCTACACCTTC; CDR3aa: CASSQDRRTKLYGYTF
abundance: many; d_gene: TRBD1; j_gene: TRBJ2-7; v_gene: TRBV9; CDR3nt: TGTGCCAGCAGCGTAGGAACAGGGGGAATCTACGAGCAGTACTTC; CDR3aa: CASSVGTGGIYEQYF
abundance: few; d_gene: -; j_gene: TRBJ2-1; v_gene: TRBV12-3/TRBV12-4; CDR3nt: TGTGCCAGCAGGGACAGCTCCTACAATGAGCAGTTCTTC; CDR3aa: CASRDSSYNEQFF
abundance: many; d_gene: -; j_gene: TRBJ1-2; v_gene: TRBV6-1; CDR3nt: TGTGCCAGCAGGCGAGAAGGAACGCGGGACTATGGCTACACCTTC; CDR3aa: CASRREGTRDYGYTF
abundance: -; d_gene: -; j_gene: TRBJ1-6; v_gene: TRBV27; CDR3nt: TGTGCCAGCAGTTTACTGGACAGTAATTCACCCCTCCACTTT; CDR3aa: CASSLLDSNSPLHF
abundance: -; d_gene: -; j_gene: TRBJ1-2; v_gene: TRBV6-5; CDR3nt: TGTGCCAGCCACCCGGGGGCTGGTGGCTACACCTTC; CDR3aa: CASHPGAGGYTF
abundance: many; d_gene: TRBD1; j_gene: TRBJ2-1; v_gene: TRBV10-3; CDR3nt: TGTGCCATCAGTGAGACGGGACAGGGTATATCGGAGCGGGGTCGGAATGAGCAGTTCTTC; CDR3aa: CAISETGQGISERGRNEQFF
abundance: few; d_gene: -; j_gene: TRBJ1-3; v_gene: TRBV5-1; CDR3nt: TGCGCCAGCAGGGGACAAACCACCGCCGGGGACACCATATATTTT; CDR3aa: CASRGQTTAGDTIYF
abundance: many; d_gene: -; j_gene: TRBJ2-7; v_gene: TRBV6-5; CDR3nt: TGTGCCAGCAGTTACTCGATGTACGGCGAGCAGTACTTC; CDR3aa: CASSYSMYGEQYF
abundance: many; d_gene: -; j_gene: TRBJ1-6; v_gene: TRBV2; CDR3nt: TGTGCCAGTACCGTCCAGGGGAGCTCCTATAATTCACCCCTCCACTTT; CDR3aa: CASTVQGSSYNSPLHF
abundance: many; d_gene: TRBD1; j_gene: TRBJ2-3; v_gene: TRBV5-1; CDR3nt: TGCGCCAGCAGCTTTGGACAGGGGTCAGATACGCAGTATTTT; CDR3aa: CASSFGQGSDTQYF
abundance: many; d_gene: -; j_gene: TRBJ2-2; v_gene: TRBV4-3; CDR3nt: TGCGCCAGCAGCCAGGATTGGGGTATCGCCGGGGAGCTGTTTTTT; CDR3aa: CASSQDWGIAGELFF
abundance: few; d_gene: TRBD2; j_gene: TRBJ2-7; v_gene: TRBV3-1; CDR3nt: TGTGCCAGCAGCCAAGACCTAGCGGGAGGGCAGTACTTC; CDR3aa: CASSQDLAGGQYF
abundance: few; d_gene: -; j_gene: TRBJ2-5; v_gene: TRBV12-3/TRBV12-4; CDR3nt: TGTGCCAGCATCAGGAGCATGGGGGAAGAGACCCAGTACTTC; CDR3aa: CASIRSMGEETQYF
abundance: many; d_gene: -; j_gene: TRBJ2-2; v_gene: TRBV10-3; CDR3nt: TGTGCCATCAGACGAAACACCGGGGAGCTGTTTTTT; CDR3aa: CAIRRNTGELFF
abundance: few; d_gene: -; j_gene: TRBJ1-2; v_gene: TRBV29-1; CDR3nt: TGCAGCGTTGTGTCAGGCCTTTGGGACTATGGCTACACCTTC; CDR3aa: CSVVSGLWDYGYTF
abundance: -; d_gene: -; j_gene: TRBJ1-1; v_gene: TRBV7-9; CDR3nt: TGTGCCAGCAGCCCAAGGACGGAGGTCACGGCTGAAGCTTTCTTT; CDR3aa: CASSPRTEVTAEAFF
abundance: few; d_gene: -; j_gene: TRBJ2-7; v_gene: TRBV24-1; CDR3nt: TGTGCCACCCGCCGCGGGCGTTCCCCTTACGAGCAGTACTTC; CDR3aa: CATRRGRSPYEQYF
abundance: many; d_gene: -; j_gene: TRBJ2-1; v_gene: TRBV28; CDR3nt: TGTGCCAGCAGCTCGCTCGTATATGAGCAGTTCTTC; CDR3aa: CASSSLVYEQFF
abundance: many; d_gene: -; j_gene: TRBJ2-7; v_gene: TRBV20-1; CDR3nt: TGCAGTGTCCTACGCGAAGCCAGGTCCTACGAGCAGTACTTC; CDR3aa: CSVLREARSYEQYF